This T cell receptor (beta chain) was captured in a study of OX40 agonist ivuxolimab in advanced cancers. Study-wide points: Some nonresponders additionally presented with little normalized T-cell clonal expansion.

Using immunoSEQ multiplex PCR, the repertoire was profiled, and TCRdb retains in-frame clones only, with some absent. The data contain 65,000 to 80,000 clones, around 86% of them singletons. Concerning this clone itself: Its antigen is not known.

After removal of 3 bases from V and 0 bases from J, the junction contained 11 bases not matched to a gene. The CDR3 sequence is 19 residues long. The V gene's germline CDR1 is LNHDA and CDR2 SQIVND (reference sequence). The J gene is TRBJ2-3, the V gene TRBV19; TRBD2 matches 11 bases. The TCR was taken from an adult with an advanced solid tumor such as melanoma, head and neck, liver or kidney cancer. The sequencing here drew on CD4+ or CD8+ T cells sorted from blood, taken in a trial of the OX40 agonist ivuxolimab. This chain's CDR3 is CASSIASGGPFGSTDTQYF. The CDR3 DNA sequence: TGTGCCAGTAGTATTGCTAGCGGGGGGCCCTTCGGGAGCACAGATACGCAGTATTTT. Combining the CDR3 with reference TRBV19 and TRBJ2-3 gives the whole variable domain DGGITQSPKYLFRKEGQNVTLSCEQNLNHDAMYWYRQDPGQGLRLIYYSQIVNDFQKGDIAEGYSVSREKKESFPLTVTSAQKNPTAFYLCASSIASGGPFGSTDTQYFGPGTRLTVL.